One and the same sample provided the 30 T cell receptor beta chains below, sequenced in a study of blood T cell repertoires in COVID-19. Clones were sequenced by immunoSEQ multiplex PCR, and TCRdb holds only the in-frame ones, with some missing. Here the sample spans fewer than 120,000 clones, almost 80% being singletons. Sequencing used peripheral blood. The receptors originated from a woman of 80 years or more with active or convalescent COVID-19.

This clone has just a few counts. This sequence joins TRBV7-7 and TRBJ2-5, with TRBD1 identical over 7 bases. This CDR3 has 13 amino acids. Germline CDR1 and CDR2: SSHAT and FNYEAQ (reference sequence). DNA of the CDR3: TGTGCTATTTGGGACAGACTCCAAGAGACCCAGTACTTC. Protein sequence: CAIWDRLQETQYF.

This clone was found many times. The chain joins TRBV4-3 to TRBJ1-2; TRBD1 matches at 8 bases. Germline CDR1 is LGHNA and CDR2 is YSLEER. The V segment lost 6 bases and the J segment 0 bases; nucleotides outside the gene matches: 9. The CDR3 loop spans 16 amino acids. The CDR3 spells CASRRQGKRANYGYTF. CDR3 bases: TGCGCCAGCAGGCGACAGGGGAAGAGGGCTAACTATGGCTACACCTTC.

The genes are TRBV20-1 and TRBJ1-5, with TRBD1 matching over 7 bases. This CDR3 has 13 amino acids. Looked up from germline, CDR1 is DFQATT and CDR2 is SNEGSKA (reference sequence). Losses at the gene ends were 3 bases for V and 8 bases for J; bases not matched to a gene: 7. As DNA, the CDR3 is TGCAGTGCTAGTGGGACAGTGGGTAAGCCCCAGCATTTT. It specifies CSASGTVGKPQHF.

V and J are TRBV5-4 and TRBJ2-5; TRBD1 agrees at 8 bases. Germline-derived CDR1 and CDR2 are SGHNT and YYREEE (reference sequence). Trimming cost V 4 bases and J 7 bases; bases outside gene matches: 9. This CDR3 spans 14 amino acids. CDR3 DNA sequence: TGTGCCAGCAGCGCGGGACAGGACACCTCGACCCAGTACTTC. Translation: CASSAGQDTSTQYF.

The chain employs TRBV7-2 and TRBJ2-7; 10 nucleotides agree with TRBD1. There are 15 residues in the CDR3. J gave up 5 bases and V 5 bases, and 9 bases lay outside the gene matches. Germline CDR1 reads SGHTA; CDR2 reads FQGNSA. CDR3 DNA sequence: TGTGCCAGCAGCAAAGAAGGGACAGGGGAGAACGAGCAGTACTTC. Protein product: CASSKEGTGENEQYF.

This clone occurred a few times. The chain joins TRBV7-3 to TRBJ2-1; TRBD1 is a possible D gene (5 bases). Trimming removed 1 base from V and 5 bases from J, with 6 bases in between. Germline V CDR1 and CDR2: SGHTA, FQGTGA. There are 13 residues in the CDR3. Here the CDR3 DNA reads TGTGCCAGCAGCTTAAGCAGGGACAATGAGCAGTTCTTC. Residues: CASSLSRDNEQFF. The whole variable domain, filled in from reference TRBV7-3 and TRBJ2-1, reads GAGVSQTPSNKVTEKGKYVELRCDPISGHTALYWYRQSLGQGPEFLIYFQGTGAADDSGLPNDRFFAVRPEGSVSTLKIQRTERGDSAVYLCASSLSRDNEQFFGPGTRLTVL.

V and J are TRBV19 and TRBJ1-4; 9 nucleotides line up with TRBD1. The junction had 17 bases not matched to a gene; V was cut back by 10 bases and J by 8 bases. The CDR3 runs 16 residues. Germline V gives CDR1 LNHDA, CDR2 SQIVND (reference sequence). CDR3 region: CATQTAGTGRIEKLFF. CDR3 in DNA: TGTGCCACCCAAACTGCCGGGACAGGGAGGATCGAAAAACTGTTTTTT.

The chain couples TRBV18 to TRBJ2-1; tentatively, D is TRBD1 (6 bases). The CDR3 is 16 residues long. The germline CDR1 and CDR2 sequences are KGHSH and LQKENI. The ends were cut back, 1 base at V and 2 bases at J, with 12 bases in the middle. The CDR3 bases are TGTGCCAGCTCACCACTGGGGCAGGGGACCTACAATGAGCAGTTCTTC. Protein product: CASSPLGQGTYNEQFF.

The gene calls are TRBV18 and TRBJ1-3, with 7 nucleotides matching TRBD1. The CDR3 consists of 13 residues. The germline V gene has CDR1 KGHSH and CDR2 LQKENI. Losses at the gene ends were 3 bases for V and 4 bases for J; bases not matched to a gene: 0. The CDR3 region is CASSPDRGNTIYF. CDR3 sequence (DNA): TGTGCCAGCTCACCGGACAGGGGAAACACCATATATTTT.

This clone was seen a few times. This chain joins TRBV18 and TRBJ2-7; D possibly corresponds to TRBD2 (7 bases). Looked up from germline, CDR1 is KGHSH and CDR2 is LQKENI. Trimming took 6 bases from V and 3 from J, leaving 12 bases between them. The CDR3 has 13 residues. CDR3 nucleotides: TGTGCCAGCTCCCAGGGAGGGGGCTACGAGCAGTACTTC. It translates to CASSQGGGYEQYF.

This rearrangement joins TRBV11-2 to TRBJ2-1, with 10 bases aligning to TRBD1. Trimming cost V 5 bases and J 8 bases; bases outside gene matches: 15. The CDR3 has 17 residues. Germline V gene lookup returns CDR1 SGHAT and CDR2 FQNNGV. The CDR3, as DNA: TGTGCCAGCAGCCGTGGGGCGACAGGGGGCTTTTTCGATGAGCAGTTCTTC. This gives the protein CASSRGATGGFFDEQFF.

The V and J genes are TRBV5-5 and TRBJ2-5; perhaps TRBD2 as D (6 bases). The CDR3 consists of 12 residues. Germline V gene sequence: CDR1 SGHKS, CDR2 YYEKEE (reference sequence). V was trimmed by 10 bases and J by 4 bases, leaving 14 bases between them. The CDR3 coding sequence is TGTGCCTCCGGGACTGGGCGAGAGACCCAGTACTTC. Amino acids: CASGTGRETQYF.

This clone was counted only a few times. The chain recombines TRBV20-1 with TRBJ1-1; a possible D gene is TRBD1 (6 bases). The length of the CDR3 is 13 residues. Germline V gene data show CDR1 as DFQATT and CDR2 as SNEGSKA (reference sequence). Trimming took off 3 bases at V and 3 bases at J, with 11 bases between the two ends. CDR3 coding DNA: TGCAGTGCTAGTAGAGGGGGGGACACTGAAGCTTTCTTT. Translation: CSASRGGDTEAFF.

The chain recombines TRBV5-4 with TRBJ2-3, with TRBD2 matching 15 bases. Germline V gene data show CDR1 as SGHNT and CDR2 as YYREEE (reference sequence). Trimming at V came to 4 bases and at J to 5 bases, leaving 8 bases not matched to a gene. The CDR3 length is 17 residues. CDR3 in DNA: TGTGCCAGCAGCGCCTCCGGGACTAGCGGGAGGCTAGATACGCAGTATTTT. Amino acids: CASSASGTSGRLDTQYF.

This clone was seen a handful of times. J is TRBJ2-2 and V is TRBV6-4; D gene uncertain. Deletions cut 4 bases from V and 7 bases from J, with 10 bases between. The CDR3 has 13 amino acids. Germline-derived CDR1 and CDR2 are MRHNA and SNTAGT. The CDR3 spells CASSGQTGGELFF. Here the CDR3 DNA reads TGTGCCAGCAGTGGCCAGACGGGCGGGGAGCTGTTTTTT.

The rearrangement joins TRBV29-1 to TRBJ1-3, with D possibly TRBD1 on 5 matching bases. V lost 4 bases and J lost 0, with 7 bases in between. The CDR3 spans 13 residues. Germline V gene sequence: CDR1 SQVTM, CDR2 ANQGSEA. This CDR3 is CSVGQYSGNTIYF. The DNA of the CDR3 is TGCAGCGTTGGACAGTACTCTGGAAACACCATATATTTT.

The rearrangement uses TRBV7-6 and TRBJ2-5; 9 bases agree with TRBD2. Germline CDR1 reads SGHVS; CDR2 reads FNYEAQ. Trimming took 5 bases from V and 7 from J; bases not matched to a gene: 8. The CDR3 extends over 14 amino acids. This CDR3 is CASSPGTSLGTQYF. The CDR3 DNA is TGTGCCAGCAGCCCAGGGACTAGCCTCGGGACCCAGTACTTC.

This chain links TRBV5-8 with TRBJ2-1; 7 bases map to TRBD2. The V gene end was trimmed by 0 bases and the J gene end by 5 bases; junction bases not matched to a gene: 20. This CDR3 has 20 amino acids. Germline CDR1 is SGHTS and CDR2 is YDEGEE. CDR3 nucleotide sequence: TGTGCCAGCAGCTTGGATTTTTGGGCGGCCAGGCGGGAGCTCAACAATGAGCAGTTCTTC. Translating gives CASSLDFWAARRELNNEQFF.

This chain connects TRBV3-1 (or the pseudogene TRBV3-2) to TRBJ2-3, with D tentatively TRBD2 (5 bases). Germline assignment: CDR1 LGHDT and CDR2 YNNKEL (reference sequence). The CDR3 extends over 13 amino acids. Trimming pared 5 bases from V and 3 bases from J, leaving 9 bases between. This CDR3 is CASSGRGTDTQYF. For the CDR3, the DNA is TGTGCCAGCAGCGGGAGAGGGACAGATACGCAGTATTTT.

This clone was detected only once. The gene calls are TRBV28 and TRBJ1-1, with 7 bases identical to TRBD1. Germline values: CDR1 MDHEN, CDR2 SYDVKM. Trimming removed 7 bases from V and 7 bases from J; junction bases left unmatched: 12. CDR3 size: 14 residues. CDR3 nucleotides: TGTGCCAGCATCGGGTACAGGGGACTGGGTGAAGCTTTCTTT. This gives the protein CASIGYRGLGEAFF.

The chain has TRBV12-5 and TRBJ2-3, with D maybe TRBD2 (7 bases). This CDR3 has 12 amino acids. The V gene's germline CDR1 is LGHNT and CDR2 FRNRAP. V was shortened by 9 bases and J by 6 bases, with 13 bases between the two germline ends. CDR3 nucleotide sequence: TGTGCTAGCGCGGGGGCTTATGATACGCAGTATTTT. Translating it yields CASAGAYDTQYF.

The CDR3 region has the DNA TGTGCCTGGAGTGTACGAGGTTTTGTCTATGGCTACACCTTC. Amino acids: CAWSVRGFVYGYTF. V is TRBV30 and J is TRBJ1-2; no reliable D call. The CDR3 runs to 14 residues. Trimming shortened V by 0 bases and J by 4 bases, and 12 bases separated the two germline ends. Germline V lookup: CDR1 GTSNPN, CDR2 SVGIG (reference sequence).

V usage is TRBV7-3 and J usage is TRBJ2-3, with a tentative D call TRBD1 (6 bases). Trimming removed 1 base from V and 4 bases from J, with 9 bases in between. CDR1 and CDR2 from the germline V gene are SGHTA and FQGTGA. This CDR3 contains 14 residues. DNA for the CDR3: TGTGCCAGCAGCTTAAACAGGGCTCCAGATACGCAGTATTTT. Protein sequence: CASSLNRAPDTQYF.

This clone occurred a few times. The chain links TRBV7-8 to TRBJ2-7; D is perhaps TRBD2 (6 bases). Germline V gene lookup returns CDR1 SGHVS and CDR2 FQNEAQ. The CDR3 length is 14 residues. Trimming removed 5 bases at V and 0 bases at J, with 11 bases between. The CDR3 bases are TGTGCCAGCAGCGAAAGGAGGGTCTCCTACGAGCAGTACTTC. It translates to CASSERRVSYEQYF.

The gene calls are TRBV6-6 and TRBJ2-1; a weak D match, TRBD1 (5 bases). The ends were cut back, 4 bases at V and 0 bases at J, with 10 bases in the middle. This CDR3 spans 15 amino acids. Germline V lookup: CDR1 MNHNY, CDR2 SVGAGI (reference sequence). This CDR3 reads CASSSRQSSYNEQFF. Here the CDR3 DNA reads TGTGCCAGCAGTTCGAGACAGAGCTCCTACAATGAGCAGTTCTTC.

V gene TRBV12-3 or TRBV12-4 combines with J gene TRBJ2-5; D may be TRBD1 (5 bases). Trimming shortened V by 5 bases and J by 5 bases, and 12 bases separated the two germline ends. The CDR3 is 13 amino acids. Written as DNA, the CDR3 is TGTGCCAGCAGTGCTCAGTCAGGGGAGACCCAGTACTTC. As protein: CASSAQSGETQYF.

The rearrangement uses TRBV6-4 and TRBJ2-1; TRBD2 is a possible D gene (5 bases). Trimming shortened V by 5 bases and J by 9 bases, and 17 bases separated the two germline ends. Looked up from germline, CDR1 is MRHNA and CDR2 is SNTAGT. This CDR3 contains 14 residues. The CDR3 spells CASSLLAGPAEQFF. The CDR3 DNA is TGTGCCAGCAGTCTCCTAGCTGGACCGGCTGAGCAGTTCTTC.

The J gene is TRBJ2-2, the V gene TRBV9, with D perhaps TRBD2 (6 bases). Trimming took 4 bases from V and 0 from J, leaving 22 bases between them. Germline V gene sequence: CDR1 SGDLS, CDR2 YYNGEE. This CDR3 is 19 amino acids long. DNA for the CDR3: TGTGCCAGCAGCCAAAACAACCGGGACTCAAGAACGAACACCGGGGAGCTGTTTTTT. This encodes CASSQNNRDSRTNTGELFF.

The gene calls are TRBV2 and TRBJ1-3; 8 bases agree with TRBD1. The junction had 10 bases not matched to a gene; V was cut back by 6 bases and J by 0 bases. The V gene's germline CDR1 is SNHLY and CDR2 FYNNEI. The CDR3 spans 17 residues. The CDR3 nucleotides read TGTGCCAGCAGCCGAGAGGGGACAGGTTCCTCTGGAAACACCATATATTTT. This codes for CASSREGTGSSGNTIYF.

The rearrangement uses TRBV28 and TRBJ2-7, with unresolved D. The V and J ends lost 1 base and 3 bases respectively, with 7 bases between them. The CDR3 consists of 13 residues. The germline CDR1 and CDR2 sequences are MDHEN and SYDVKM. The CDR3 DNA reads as TGTGCCAGCAGTTTATCCCCCAGCTACGAGCAGTACTTC. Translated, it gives CASSLSPSYEQYF.